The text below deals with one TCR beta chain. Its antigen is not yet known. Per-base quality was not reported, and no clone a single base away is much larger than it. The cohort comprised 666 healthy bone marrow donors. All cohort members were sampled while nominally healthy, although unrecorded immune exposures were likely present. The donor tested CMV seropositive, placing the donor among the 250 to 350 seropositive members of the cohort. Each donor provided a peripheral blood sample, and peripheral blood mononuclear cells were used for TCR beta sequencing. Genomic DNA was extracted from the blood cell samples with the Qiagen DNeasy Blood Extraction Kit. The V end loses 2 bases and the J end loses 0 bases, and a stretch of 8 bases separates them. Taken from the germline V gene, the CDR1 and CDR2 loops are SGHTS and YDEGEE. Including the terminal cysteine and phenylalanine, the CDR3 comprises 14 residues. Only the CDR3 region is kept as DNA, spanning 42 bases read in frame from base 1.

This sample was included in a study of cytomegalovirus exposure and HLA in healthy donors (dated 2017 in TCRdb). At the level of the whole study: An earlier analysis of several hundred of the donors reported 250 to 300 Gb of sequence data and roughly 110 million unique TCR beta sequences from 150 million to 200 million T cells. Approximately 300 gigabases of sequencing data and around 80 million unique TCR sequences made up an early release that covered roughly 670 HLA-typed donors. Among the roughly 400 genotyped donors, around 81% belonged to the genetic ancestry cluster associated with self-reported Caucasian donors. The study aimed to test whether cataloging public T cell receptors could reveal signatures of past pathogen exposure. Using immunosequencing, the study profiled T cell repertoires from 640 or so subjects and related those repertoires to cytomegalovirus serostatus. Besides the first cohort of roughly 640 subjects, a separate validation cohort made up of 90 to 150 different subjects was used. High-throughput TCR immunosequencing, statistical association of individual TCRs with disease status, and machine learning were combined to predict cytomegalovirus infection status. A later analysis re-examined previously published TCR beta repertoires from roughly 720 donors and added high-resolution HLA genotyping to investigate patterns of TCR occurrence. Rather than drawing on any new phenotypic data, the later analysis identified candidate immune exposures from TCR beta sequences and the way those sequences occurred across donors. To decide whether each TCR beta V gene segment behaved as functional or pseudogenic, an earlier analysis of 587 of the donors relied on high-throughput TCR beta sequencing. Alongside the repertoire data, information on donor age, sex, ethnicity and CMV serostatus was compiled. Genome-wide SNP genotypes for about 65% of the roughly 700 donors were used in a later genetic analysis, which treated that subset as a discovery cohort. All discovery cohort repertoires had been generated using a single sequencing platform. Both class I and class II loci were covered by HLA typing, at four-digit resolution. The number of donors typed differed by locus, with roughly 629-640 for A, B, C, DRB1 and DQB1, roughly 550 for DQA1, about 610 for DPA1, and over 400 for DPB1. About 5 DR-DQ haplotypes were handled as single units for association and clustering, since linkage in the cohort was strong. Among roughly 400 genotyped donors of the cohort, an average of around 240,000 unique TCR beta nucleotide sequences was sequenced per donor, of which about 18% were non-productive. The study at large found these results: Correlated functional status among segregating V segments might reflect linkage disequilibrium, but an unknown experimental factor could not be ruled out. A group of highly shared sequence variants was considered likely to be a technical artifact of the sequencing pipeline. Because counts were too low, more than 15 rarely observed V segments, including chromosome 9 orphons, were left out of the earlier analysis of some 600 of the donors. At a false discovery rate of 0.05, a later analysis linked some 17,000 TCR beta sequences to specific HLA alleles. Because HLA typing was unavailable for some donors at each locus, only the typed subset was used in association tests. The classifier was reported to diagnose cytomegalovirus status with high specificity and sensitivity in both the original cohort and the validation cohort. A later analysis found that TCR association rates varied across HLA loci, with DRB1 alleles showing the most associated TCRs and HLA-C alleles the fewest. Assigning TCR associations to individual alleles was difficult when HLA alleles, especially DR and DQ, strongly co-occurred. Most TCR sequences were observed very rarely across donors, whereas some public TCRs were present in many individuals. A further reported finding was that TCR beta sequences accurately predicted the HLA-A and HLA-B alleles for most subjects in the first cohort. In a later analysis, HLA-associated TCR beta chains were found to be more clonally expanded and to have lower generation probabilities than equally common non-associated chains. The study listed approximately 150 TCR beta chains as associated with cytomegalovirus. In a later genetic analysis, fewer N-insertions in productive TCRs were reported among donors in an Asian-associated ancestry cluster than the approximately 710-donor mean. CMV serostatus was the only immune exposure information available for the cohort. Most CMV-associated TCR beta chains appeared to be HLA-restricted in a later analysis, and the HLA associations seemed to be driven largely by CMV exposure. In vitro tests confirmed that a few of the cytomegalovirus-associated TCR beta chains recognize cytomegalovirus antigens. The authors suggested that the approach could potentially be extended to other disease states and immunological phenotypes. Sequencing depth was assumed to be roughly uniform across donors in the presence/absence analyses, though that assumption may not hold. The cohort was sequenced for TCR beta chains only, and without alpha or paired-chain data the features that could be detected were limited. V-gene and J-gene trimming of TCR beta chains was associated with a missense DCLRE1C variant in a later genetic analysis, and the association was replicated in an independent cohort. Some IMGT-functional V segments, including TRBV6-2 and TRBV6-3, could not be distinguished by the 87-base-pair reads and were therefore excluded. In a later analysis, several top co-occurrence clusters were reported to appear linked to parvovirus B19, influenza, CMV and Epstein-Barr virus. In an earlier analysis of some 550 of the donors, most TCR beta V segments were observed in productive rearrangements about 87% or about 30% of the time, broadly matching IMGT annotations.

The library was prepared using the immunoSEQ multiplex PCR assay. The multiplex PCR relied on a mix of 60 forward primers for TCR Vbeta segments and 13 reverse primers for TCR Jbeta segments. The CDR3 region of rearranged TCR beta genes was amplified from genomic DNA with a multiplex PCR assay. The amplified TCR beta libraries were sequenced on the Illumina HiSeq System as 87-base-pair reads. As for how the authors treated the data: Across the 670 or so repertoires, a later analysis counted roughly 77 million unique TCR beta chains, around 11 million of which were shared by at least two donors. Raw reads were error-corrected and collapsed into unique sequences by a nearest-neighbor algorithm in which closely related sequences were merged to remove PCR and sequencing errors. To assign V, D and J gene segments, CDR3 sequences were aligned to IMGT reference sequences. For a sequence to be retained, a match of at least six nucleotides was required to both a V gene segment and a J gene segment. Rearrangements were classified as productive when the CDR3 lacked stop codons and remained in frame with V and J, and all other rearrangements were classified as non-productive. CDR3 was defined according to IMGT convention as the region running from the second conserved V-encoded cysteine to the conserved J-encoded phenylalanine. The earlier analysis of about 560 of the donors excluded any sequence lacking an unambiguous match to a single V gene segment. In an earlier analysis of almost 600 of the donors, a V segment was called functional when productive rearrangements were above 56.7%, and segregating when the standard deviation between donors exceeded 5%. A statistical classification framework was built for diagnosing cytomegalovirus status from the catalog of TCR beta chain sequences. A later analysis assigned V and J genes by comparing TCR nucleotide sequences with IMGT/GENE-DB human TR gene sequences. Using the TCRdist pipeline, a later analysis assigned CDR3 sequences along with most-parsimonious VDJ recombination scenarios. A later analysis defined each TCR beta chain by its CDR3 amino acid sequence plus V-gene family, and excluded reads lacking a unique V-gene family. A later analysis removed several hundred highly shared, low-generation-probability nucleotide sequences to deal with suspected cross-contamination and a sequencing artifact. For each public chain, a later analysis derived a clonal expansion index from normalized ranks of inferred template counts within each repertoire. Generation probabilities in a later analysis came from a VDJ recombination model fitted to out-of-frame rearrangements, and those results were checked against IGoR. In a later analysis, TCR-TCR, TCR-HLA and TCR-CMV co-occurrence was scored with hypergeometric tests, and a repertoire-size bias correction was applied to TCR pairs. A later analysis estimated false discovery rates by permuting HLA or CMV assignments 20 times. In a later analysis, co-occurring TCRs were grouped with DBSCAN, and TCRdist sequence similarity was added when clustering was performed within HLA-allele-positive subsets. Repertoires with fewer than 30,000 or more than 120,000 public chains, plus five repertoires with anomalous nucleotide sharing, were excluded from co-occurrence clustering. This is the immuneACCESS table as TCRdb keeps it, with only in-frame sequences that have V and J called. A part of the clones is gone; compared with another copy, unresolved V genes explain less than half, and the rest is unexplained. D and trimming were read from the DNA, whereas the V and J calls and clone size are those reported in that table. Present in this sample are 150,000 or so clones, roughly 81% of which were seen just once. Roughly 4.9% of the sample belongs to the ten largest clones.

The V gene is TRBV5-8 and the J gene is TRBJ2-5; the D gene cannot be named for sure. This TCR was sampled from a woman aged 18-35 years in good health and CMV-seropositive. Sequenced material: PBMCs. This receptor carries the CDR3 CASSFGVNQETQYF. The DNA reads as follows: TGTGCCAGCAGCTTTGGAGTCAACCAAGAGACCCAGTACTTC.